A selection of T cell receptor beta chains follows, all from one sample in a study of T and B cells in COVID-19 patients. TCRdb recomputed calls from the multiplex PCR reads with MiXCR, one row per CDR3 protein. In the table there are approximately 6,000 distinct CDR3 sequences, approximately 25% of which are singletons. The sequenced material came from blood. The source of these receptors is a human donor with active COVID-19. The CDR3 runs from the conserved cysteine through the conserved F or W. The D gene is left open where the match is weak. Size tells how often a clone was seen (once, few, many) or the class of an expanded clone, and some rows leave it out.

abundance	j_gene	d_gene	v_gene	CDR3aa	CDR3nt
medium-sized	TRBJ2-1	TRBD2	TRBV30	CAWSAGLAGGNEQFF	TGTGCCTGGAGTGCGGGACTAGCGGGGGGGAATGAGCAGTTCTTC
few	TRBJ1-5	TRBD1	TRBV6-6	CATQPGQGAYQPQHF	TGTGCCACCCAGCCCGGACAGGGGGCTTATCAGCCCCAGCATTTT
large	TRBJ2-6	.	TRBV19	CASSTVGAPGANVLTF	TGTGCCAGTAGTACCGTGGGGGCCCCTGGGGCCAACGTCCTGACTTTC
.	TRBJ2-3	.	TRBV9	CASSVVGITDTQYF	TGTGCCAGCAGCGTAGTGGGGATCACAGATACGCAGTATTTT
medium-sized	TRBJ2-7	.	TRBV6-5	CASSYSITSSSYEQYF	TGTGCCAGCAGTTACTCGATCACCTCGAGCTCCTACGAGCAGTACTTC
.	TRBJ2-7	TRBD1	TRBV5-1	CASSLGTALSYEQYF	TGCGCCAGCAGTCTTGGGACAGCTCTCTCCTACGAGCAGTACTTC
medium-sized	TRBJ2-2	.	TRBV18	CASSPTGTGELFF	TGTGCCAGCTCACCAACTGGCACCGGGGAGCTGTTTTTT
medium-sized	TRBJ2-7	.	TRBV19	CASSIDTPGYYEQYF	TGTGCCAGTAGTATAGATACTCCAGGGTACTACGAGCAGTACTTC
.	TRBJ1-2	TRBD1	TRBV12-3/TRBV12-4	CASMTGGYPLYGYTF	TGTGCCAGTATGACAGGGGGATATCCCCTTTATGGCTACACCTTC
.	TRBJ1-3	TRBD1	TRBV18	CASSPGQGAGGNTIYF	TGTGCCAGCTCACCTGGACAGGGAGCAGGTGGAAACACCATATATTTT
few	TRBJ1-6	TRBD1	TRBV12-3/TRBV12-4	CASSKGQGSYNSPLHF	TGTGCCAGCAGCAAAGGACAGGGGTCTTATAATTCACCCCTCCACTTT
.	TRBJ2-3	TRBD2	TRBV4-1	CASSQALAGTSTDTQYF	TGCGCCAGCAGCCAAGCTCTAGCGGGAACTAGCACAGATACGCAGTATTTT
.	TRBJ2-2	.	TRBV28	CASSLVRARTGELFF	TGTGCCAGCAGTTTAGTCCGGGCTCGGACCGGGGAGCTGTTTTTT
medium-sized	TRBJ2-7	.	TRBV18	CASSPPVRLYEQYF	TGTGCCAGCTCACCACCGGTCAGGCTATACGAGCAGTACTTC
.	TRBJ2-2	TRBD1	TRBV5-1	CASSTGDRGRSGELFF	TGCGCCAGCAGCACCGGGGACAGGGGGCGATCCGGGGAGCTGTTTTTT
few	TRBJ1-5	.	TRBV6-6	CASSPRGGANQPQHF	TGTGCCAGCAGTCCACGTGGAGGGGCAAACCAGCCCCAGCATTTT
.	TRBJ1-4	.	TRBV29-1	CSVSGQIATNEKLCF	TGCAGCGTTTCAGGACAGATTGCAACGAATGAAAAACTGTGTTTT
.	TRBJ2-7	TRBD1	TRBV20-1	CSARYPWGTGPNHEQYF	TGCAGTGCTAGGTATCCTTGGGGGACAGGCCCCAACCACGAGCAGTACTTC
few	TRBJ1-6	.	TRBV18	CASSPSTRGTSPLHF	TGTGCCAGCTCACCAAGCACCAGGGGAACCTCACCCCTCCACTTT
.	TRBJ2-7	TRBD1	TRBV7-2	CASSIGQGPYEQYF	TGTGCCAGCAGCATCGGACAGGGGCCCTACGAGCAGTACTTC
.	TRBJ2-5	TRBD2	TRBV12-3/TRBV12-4	CASRGSRRGLAGMEETQYF	TGTGCCAGCAGGGGGAGTAGACGCGGACTAGCGGGGATGGAAGAGACCCAGTACTTC
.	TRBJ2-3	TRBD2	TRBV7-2	CASSRVGGFTDTQYF	TGTGCCAGCAGCCGGGTGGGAGGGTTCACAGATACGCAGTATTTT
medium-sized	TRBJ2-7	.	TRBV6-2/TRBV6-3	CASRLKEEPTTSRSYREEQYF	TGTGCCAGCAGGTTGAAGGAGGAACCAACTACGAGCAGATCTTATCGGGAAGAGCAGTACTTC
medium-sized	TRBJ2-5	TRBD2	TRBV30	CAWMLAGGSQETQYF	TGTGCCTGGATGCTAGCGGGGGGGAGCCAAGAGACCCAGTACTTC
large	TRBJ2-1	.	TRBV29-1	CSWGKTYNEQFF	TGCAGCTGGGGGAAAACCTACAATGAGCAGTTCTTC
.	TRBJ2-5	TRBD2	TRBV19	CASRETSGGNQETQYF	TGTGCCAGTAGGGAAACTAGCGGGGGAAACCAAGAGACCCAGTACTTC
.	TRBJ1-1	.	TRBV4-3	CASSQVSQGWTEAFF	TGCGCCAGCAGCCAAGTTTCCCAGGGTTGGACTGAAGCTTTCTTT
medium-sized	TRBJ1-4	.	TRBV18	CASSPWRRGTTNEKLFF	TGTGCCAGCTCACCATGGCGGAGGGGGACAACTAATGAAAAACTGTTTTTT
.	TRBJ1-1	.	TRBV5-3	CARSLLWPPRAFF	TGTGCCAGAAGCTTGCTCTGGCCCCCGCGAGCTTTCTTT
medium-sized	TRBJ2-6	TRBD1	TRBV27	CASREQGTGANVLTF	TGTGCCAGCAGAGAACAGGGGACCGGGGCCAACGTCCTGACTTTC
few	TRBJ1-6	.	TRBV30	CAWTLGGRTPLHF	TGTGCCTGGACCCTTGGGGGCAGGACACCCCTCCACTTT
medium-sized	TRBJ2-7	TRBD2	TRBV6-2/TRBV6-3	CASSSTGGIYEQYF	TGTGCCAGCAGCTCGACGGGGGGTATCTACGAGCAGTACTTC
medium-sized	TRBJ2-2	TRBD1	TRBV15	CATSRGGRGLGDTGELFF	TGTGCCACCAGCAGAGGTGGCAGGGGGCTGGGTGACACCGGGGAGCTGTTTTTT
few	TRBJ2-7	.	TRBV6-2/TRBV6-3	CASSLGSGGASYEQYF	TGTGCCAGCAGCCTCGGATCGGGGGGCGCTTCTTACGAGCAGTACTTC
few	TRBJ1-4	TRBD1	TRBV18	CASSPGQGSHEKLFF	TGTGCCAGCTCACCGGGACAGGGTAGTCATGAAAAACTGTTTTTT
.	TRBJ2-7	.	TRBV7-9	CASSLAGVSYEQYF	TGTGCCAGCAGCTTAGCCGGGGTATCCTACGAGCAGTACTTC
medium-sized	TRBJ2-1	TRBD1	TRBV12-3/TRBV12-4	CASSPQPGQGSFF	TGTGCCAGCAGTCCCCAACCGGGACAGGGTTCGTTCTTC
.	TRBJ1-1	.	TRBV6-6	CASSYAGPMNTEAFF	TGTGCCAGCAGTTACGCGGGACCCATGAACACTGAAGCTTTCTTT
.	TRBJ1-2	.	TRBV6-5	CASSVHRANYGYTF	TGTGCCAGCAGTGTTCACAGGGCGAACTATGGCTACACCTTC
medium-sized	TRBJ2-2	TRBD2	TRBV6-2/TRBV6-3	CASKAGGPNTGELFF	TGTGCCAGCAAAGCGGGGGGCCCGAACACCGGGGAGCTGTTTTTT
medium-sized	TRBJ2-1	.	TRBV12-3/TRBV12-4	CASSLSAGGNEQFF	TGTGCCAGCAGTTTGAGTGCTGGGGGCAATGAGCAGTTCTTC
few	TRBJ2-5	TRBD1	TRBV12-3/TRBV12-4	CASSLGGQGRRETQYF	TGTGCCAGCAGTCTCGGGGGACAGGGTCGGCGAGAGACCCAGTACTTC
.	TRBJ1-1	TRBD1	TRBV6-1	CASSELGQGEAFF	TGTGCCAGCAGTGAATTGGGACAGGGTGAAGCTTTCTTT